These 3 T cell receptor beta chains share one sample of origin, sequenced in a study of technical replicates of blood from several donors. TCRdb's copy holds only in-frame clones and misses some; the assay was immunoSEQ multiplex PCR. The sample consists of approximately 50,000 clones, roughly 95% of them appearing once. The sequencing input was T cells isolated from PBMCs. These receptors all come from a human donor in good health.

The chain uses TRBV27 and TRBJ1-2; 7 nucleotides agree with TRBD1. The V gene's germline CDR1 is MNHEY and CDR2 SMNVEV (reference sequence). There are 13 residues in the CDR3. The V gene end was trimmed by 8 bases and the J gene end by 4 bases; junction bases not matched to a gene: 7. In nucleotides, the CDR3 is TGTGCCAGCTCCCCAGGGGGGTTCTATGGCTACACCTTC. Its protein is CASSPGGFYGYTF.

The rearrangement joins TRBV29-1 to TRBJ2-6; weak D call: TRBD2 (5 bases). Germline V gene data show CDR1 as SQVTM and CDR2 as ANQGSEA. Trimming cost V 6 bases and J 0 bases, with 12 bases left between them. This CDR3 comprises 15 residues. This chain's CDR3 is CSVHGVLSGANVLTF. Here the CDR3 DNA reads TGCAGCGTACACGGGGTTCTCTCTGGGGCCAACGTCCTGACTTTC.

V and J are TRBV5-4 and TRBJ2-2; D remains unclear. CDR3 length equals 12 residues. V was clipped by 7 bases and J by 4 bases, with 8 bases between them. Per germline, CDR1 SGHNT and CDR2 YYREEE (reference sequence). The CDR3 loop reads CASELSTGELFF. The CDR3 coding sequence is TGTGCCAGCGAACTTTCCACCGGGGAGCTGTTTTTT.